This TCR beta chain was sequenced in a study of T cell responses to AZD1222 COVID-19 vaccine. Study outcomes and limitations: Reportedly, nearly half of unique spike TCRs recognized epitopes outside B.1.351/B.1.1.7 mutations. Spike was spanned by vaccine-associated CD4 TCRs, with dominance at 160-218 and 743-854. At baseline, just six or seven AZD1222 recipients tested seropositive.

Notes on this clone: The target antigen is unknown.

Clones were read by immunoSEQ multiplex PCR, and TCRdb kept only the in-frame ones, dropping some. This table holds 120,000 to 150,000 clones, over 80% found once. The source material was peripheral blood, sampled on day 0 of MenACWY control vaccination. This clonotype was sampled from an adult in good health.

CDR3 region: CASSLGTGSYNEQFF. The DNA of the CDR3 is TGTGCCAGCAGCTTAGGGACTGGCTCCTACAATGAGCAGTTCTTC. The chain links TRBV7-2 to TRBJ2-1, with D possibly TRBD2 on 5 matching bases. The germline V and J ends were trimmed by 1 base and 0 bases, with 7 bases remaining between them. The CDR3 sequence is 15 residues long. CDR1 and CDR2 (germline): SGHTA, FQGNSA.